This T cell receptor (beta chain) originates from a study of T cell responses to AZD1222 COVID-19 vaccine. In the study overall: Second-dose timings of about 4 or about 12 weeks were pooled. Study-wide results and caveats: Spike-specific TCR breadth rose after two AZD1222 doses, and depth rose as well.

The repertoire was sequenced with immunoSEQ multiplex PCR; TCRdb's copy has only in-frame clones and lacks some. The sample holds around 100,000 clones, approximately 91% seen once. The ends lost 6 bases at V and 5 bases at J; junction bases unmatched: 10. The length of the CDR3 is 14 residues. Germline values: CDR1 SQVTM, CDR2 ANQGSEA. Comment on this clone: Its target is not known.

The receptor comes from an adult in good health. J is TRBJ1-2 and V is TRBV29-1; TRBD1 matches 9 bases. The specimen was peripheral blood, collected on day 0 of AZD1222 vaccination. DNA for the CDR3: TGCAGCGTAACTCCCGGGACAGGGCCGTATGGCTACACCTTC. Protein: CSVTPGTGPYGYTF.